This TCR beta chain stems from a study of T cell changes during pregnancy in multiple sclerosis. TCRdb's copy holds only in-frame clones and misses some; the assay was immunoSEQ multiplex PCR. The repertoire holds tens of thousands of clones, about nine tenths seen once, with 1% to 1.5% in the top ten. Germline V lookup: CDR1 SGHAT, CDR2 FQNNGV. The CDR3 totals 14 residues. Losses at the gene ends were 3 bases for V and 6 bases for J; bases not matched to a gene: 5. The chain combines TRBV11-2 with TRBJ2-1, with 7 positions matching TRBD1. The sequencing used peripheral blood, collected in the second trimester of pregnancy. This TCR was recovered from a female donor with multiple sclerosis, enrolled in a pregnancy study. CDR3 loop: CASSFRWDSNEQFF. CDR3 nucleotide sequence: TGTGCCAGCAGCTTCAGATGGGACAGCAATGAGCAGTTCTTC. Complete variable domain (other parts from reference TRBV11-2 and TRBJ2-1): EAGVAQSPRYKIIEKRQSVAFWCNPISGHATLYWYQQILGQGPKLLIQFQNNGVVDDSQLPKDRFSAERLKGVDSTLKIQPAKLEDSAVYLCASSFRWDSNEQFFGPGTRLTVL.